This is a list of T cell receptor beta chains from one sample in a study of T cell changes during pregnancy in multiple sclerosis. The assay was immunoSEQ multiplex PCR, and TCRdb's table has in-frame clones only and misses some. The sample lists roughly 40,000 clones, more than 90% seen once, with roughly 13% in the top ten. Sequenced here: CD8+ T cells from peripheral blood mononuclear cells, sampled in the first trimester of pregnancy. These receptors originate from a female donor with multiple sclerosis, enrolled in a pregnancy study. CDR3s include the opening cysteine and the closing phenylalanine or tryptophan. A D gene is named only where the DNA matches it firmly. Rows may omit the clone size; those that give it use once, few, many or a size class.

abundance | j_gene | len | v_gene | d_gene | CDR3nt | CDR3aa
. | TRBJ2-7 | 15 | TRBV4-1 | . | TGCGCCAGCAGCCAAGTCTCAGGGAACTCCTACGAGCAGTACTTC | CASSQVSGNSYEQYF
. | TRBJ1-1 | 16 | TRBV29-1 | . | TGCAGCGTTGAAGATGGGAGGGGGGGCCTATATGTTGGGGCTTTCTTT | CSVEDGRGGLYVGAFF
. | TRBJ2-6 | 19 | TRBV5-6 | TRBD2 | TGTGCCAGCAGCTTGGGGGGACTAGCGGGGGGGCCTGGGGCCAACGTCCTGACTTTC | CASSLGGLAGGPGANVLTF
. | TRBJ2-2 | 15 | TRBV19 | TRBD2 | TGTGCCAGTAGTATACTAGCGGGAACTCCCGGGGAGCTGTTTTTT | CASSILAGTPGELFF
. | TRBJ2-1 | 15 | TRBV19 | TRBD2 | TGTGCCAGTAGTTTCACTAGCGGGCTATACAATGAGCAGTTCTTC | CASSFTSGLYNEQFF
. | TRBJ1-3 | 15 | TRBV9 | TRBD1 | TGTGCCAGCAGCGTAGAGGGGGCAGCTGGAAACACCATATATTTT | CASSVEGAAGNTIYF
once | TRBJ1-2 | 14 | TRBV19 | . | TGTGCCAGTAGTATGGGAGGGCTGGGCTATGGCTACACCTTC | CASSMGGLGYGYTF
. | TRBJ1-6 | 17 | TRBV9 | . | TGTGCCAGCAGCGCAAACCCCCGGGACACATATAATTCACCCCTCCACTTT | CASSANPRDTYNSPLHF
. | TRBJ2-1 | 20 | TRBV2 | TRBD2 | TGTGCCAGCAGTTCCTCCGGGACTAGCGGGGGGTCCGTCTCCTACAATGAGCAGTTCTTC | CASSSSGTSGGSVSYNEQFF
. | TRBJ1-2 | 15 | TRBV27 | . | TGTGCCAGCAGTTTATGGGGGGGCAGTAACTATGGCTACACCTTC | CASSLWGGSNYGYTF
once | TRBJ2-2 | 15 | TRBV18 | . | TGTGCCAGCTCAAAGGTCAGGGCGGACACCGGGGAGCTGTTTTTT | CASSKVRADTGELFF
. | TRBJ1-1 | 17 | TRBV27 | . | TGTGCCAGCAGTCAACGGGGGGTTAGCTTAATGAACACTGAAGCTTTCTTT | CASSQRGVSLMNTEAFF
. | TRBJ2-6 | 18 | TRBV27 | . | TGTGCCAGCACCCCCATCGGCACAGCCAATGGAGGGGCCAACGTCCTGACTTTC | CASTPIGTANGGANVLTF
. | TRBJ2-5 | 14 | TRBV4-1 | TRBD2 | TGCGCCAGCAGCCAAGGTGGGGGGGAAGAGACCCAGTACTTC | CASSQGGGEETQYF
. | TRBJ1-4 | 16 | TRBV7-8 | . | TGTGCCAGCAGCTTACTACCCGCAGGGCTTTTTGAAAAACTGTTTTTT | CASSLLPAGLFEKLFF
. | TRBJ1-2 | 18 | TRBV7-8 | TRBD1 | TGTGCCAGCAGCTTTAGTGGAGGGGGCGACCCCCTTAACTATGGCTACACCTTC | CASSFSGGGDPLNYGYTF
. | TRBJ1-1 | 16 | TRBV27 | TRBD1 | TGTGCCAGCAGATATCTGGACAGGGGTGCGTCAGCTGAAGCTTTCTTT | CASRYLDRGASAEAFF
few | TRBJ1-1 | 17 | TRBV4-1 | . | TGCGCCAGCAGCCAAATAATTGGGGAAGGGGGAAACACTGAAGCTTTCTTT | CASSQIIGEGGNTEAFF
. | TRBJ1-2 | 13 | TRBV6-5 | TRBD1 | TGTGCCAGCAGGGGGACAGATCGCTATGGCTACACCTTC | CASRGTDRYGYTF
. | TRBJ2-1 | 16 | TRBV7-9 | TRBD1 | TGTGCCAGCAGCGCGGGCGGGACAGGTATCTACAATGAGCAGTTCTTC | CASSAGGTGIYNEQFF
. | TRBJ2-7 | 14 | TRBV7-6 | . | TGTGCCAGCAGCTTAGCGCTGGGAGGGGGCGAGCAGTACTTC | CASSLALGGGEQYF
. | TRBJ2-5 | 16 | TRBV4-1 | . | TGCGCCAGCAGCCTCGCCCCCTCGGAGATACAAGAGACCCAGTACTTC | CASSLAPSEIQETQYF
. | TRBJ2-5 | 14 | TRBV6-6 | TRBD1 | TGTGCCAGCAGTACCTCAGGGGGTAGGGAGACCCAGTACTTC | CASSTSGGRETQYF
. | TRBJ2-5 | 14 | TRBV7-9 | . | TGTGCCAGCAGCTCGGACATGTACCAAGAGACCCAGTACTTC | CASSSDMYQETQYF
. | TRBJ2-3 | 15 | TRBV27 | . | TGTGCCAGCAGTTTAGCGGGGGCCATCACAGATACGCAGTATTTT | CASSLAGAITDTQYF
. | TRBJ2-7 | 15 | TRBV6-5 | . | TGTGCCAGCAGCTCCAATCCCCCGGGAAGCTACGAGCAGTACTTC | CASSSNPPGSYEQYF
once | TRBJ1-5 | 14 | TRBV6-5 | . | TGTGCCAGCAGACCCAGGGGCGTAGATCAGCCCCAGCATTTT | CASRPRGVDQPQHF
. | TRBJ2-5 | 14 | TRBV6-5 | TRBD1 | TGTGCCAGCAGTTACTCGACAGGGGAAGAGACCCAGTACTTC | CASSYSTGEETQYF
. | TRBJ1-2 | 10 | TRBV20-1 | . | TGCAGTGCCCCCTCCGGTGGCTACACCTTC | CSAPSGGYTF
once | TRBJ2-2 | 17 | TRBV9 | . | TGTGCCAGCAGCACCCCGAAAGGGACACCGAACACCGGGGAGCTGTTTTTT | CASSTPKGTPNTGELFF
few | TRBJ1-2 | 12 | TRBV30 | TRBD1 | TGTGCCGGTACAGGGGAATACTATGGCTACACCTTC | CAGTGEYYGYTF
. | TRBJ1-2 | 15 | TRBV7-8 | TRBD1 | TGTGCCAGCAGCTTAGCGCCTACAGGGGGAGGGAGCTACACCTTC | CASSLAPTGGGSYTF
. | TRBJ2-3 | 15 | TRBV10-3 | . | TGTGCCATCAGTGAGTCGACTCGAGATTCAGATACGCAGTATTTT | CAISESTRDSDTQYF